This is a list of T cell receptor beta chains from one sample in a study of control samples from healthy donors and cancer patients. TCRdb's table, derived via immunoSEQ multiplex PCR, lists solely in-frame clones and lacks some. Here the sample spans 60,000 to 70,000 clones, 84% being singletons. Material: PBMCs. The receptors were sampled from a woman aged 45 to 65 with lung cancer. The CDR3 runs from the conserved cysteine through the conserved F or W. D genes are given only for firm matches. Size tells how often a clone was seen (once, few, many) or the class of an expanded clone, and some rows leave it out.

d_call | j_call | clone_size | v_call | cdr3_nt | cdr3_aa
. | TRBJ1-3 | . | TRBV10-3 | TGTGCCATCAGTTCATCGTGGGTGCAGGGTGTAACAAACACCATATATTTT | CAISSSWVQGVTNTIYF
. | TRBJ1-1 | once | TRBV10-3 | TGTGCCATCAGGGCGGGGAACACTGAAGCTTTCTTT | CAIRAGNTEAFF
. | TRBJ2-7 | . | TRBV5-6 | TGTGCCAGCTTCAGCCCGGGCGGCTCCTACGAGCAGTACTTC | CASFSPGGSYEQYF
. | TRBJ1-1 | few | TRBV6-5 | TGTGCCAGCAGTCAATCAGGGTCTGCTGGGGCTTTCTTT | CASSQSGSAGAFF
TRBD1 | TRBJ1-1 | . | TRBV18 | TGTGCCAGCTCACCGACAGGGTGGGCCACTGAAGCTTTCTTT | CASSPTGWATEAFF
. | TRBJ1-5 | . | TRBV4-3 | TGCGCCAGCAGCCAAGATAACCATCAGCCCCAGCATTTT | CASSQDNHQPQHF
TRBD1 | TRBJ1-1 | . | TRBV6-6 | TGTGCCAGCAGTGACAGGGGGAAAACTGAAGCTTTCTTT | CASSDRGKTEAFF
. | TRBJ2-3 | . | TRBV11-1 | TGTGCCAGCAGCTTCAAAGGGGGAAGCACAGATACGCAGTATTTT | CASSFKGGSTDTQYF
TRBD1 | TRBJ2-2 | . | TRBV6-5 | TGTGCCAGCAGCCTCGGACAGGGGAGGCTGTTTTTT | CASSLGQGRLFF
. | TRBJ1-5 | . | TRBV6-6 | TGTGCCAGCAGCGGGGCACAGGGCCATAGCAATCAGCCCCAGCATTTT | CASSGAQGHSNQPQHF
TRBD1 | TRBJ1-6 | . | TRBV27 | TGTGCCAGCAGTTTAAAACCCCCCGGACAGGGGAGCTCCTATAATTCACCCCTCCACTTT | CASSLKPPGQGSSYNSPLHF
TRBD1 | TRBJ2-3 | . | TRBV27 | TGTGCCAGCAGTTTAGCGGGACAGGGAAGAACAGATACGCAGTATTTT | CASSLAGQGRTDTQYF
. | TRBJ2-7 | . | TRBV7-9 | TGTGCCAGCAGCCCCTACGGGACGCAGAGCTCCTACGAGCAGTACTTC | CASSPYGTQSSYEQYF
. | TRBJ2-1 | medium-sized | TRBV7-3 | TGTGCCAGCAGCTTAAGACCAGGGACTTCCTACAATGAGCAGTTCTTC | CASSLRPGTSYNEQFF
. | TRBJ1-4 | . | TRBV5-6 | TGTGCCAGCAGCTTGACTTGGGAAGAAAAACTGTTTTTT | CASSLTWEEKLFF
TRBD1 | TRBJ1-2 | . | TRBV19 | TGTGCCAGTAGTATAGATGGGACAGGGGATGGCTACACCTTC | CASSIDGTGDGYTF